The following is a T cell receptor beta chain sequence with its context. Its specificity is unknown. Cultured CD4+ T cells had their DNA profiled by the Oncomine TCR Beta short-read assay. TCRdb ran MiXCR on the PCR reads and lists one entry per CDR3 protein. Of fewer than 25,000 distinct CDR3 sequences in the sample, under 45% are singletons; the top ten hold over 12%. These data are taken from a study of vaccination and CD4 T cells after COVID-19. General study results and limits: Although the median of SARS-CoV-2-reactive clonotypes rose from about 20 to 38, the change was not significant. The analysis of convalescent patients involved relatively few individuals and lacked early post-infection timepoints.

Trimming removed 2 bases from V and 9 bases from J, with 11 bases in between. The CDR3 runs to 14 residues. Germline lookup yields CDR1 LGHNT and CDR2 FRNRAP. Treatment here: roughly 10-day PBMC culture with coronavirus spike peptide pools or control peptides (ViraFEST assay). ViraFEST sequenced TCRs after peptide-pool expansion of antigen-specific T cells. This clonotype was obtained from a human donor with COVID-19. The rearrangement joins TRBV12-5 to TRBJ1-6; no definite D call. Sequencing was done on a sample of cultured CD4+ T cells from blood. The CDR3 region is CASGLYGPSSPLHF. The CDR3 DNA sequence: TGTGCTAGTGGTTTGTATGGACCGAGTTCACCCCTCCACTTT.